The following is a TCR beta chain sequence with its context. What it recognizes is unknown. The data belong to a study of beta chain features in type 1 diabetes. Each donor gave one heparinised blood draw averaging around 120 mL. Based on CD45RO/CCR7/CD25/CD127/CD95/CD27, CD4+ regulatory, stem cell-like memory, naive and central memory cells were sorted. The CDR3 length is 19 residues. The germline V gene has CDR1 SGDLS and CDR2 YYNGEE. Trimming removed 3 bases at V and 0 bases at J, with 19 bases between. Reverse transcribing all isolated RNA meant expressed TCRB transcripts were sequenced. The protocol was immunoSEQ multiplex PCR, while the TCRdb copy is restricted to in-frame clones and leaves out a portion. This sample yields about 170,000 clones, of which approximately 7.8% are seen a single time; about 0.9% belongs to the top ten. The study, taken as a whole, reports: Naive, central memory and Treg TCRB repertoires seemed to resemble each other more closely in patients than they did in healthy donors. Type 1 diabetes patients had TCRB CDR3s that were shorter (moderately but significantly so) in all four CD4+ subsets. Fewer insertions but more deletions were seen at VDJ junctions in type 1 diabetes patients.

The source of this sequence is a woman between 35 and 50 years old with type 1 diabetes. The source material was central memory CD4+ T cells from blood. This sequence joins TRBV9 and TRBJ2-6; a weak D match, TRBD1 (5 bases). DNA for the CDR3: TGTGCCAGCAGCGGGGGCCACAAGGTATGGGACTCTGGGGCCAACGTCCTGACTTTC. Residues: CASSGGHKVWDSGANVLTF.